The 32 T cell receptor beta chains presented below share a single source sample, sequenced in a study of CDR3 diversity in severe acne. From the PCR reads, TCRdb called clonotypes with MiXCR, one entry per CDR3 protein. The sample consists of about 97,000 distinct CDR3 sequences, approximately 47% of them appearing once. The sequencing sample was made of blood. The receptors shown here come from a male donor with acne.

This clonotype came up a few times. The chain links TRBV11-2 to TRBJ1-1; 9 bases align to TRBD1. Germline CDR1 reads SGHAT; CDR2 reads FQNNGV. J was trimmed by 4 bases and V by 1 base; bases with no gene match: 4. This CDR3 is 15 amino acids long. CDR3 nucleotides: TGTGCCAGCAGCTTAGTTAGACAGGGGGGCACTGAAGCTTTCTTT. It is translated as CASSLVRQGGTEAFF.

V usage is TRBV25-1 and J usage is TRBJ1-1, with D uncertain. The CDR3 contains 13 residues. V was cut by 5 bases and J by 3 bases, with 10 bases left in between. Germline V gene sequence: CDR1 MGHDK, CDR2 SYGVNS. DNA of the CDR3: TGTGCCAGCAGTAATCGACAAGACACTGAAGCTTTCTTT. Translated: CASSNRQDTEAFF.

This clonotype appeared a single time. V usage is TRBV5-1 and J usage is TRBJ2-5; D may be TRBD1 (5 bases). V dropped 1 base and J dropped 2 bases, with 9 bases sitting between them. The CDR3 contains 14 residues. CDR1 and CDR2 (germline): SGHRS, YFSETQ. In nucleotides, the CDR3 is TGCGCCAGCAGCTTGTTAGGGGTTCAAGAGACCCAGTACTTC. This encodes CASSLLGVQETQYF.

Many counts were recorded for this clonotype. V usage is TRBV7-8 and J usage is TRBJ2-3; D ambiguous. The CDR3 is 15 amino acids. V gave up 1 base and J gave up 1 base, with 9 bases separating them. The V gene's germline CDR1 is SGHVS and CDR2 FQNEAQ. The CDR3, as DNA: TGTGCCAGCAGCTTAGGTCCCGGGCGCACAGATACGCAGTATTTT. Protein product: CASSLGPGRTDTQYF.

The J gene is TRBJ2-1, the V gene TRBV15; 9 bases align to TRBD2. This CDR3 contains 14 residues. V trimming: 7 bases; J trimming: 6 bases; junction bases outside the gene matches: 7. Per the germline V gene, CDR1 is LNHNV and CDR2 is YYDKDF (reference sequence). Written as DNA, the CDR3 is TGTGCCACCACCAGGACTAGCGAGGTCAATGAGCAGTTCTTC. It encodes CATTRTSEVNEQFF.

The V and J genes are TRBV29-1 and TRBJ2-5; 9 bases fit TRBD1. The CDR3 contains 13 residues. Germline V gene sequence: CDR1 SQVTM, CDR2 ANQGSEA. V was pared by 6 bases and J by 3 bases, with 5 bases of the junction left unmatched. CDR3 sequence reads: CSVPGQGEETQYF. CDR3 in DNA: TGCAGCGTCCCGGGACAGGGCGAAGAGACCCAGTACTTC. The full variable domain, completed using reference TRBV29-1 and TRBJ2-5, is SAVISQKPSRDICQRGTSLTIQCQVDSQVTMMFWYRQQPGQSLTLIATANQGSEATYESGFVIDKFPISRPNLTFSTLTVSNMSPEDSSIYLCSVPGQGEETQYFGPGTRLLVL.

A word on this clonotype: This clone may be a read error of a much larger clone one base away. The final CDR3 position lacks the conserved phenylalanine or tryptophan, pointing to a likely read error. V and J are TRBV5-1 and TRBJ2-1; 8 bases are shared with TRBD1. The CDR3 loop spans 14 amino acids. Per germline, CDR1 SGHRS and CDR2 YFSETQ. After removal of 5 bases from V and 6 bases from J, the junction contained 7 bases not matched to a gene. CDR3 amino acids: CASRARGRSNEQFS. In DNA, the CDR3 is TGCGCCAGCAGAGCCAGGGGGCGAAGCAATGAGCAGTTCTCC.

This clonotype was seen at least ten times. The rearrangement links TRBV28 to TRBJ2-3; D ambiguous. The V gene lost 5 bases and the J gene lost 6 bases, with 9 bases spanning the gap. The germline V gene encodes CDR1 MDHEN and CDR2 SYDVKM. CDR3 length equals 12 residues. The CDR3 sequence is CASSLSLDTQYF. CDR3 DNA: TGTGCCAGCAGTCTATCTCTGGATACGCAGTATTTT. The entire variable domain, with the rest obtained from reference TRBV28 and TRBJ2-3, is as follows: DVKVTQSSRYLVKRTGEKVFLECVQDMDHENMFWYRQDPGLGLRLIYFSYDVKMKEKGDIPEGYSVSREKKERFSLILESASTNQTSMYLCASSLSLDTQYFGPGTRLTVL.

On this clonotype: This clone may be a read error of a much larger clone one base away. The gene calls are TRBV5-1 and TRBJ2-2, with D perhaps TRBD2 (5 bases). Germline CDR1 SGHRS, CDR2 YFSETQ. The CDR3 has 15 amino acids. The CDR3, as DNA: TGCGCCAGCAGCTTGGAATTTACAAACACCGGGGAGCTGTCTTTT. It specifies CASSLEFTNTGELSF.

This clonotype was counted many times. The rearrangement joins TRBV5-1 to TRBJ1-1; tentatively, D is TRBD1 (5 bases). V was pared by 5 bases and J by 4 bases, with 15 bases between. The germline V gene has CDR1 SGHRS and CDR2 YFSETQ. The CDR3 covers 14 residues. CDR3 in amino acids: CASSQEGTITEAFF. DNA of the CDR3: TGCGCCAGCAGTCAAGAGGGGACTATCACTGAAGCTTTCTTT.

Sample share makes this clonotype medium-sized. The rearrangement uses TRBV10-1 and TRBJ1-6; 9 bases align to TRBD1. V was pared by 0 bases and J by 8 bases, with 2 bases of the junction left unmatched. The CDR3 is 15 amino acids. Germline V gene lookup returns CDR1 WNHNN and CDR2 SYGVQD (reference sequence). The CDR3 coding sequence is TGCGCCAGCAGTGAGTCGGGACAGGGTCATTCACCCCTCCACTTT. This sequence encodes CASSESGQGHSPLHF.

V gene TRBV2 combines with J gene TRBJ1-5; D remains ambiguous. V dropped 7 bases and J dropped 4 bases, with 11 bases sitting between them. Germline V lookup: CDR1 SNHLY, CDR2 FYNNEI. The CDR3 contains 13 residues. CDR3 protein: CASKYSNNQPQHF. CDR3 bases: TGTGCCAGCAAGTACAGTAATAATCAGCCCCAGCATTTT.

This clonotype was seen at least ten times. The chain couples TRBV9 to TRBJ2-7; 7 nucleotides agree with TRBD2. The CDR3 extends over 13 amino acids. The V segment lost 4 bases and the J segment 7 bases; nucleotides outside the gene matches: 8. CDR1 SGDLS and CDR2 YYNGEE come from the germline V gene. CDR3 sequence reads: CASSPRVGGEQYF. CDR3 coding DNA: TGTGCCAGCAGCCCCCGAGTGGGGGGGGAGCAGTACTTC.

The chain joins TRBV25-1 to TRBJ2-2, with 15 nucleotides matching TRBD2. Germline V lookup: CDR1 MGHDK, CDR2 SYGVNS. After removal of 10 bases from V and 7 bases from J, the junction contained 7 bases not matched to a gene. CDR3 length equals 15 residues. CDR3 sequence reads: CAIPGLAGGIGELFF. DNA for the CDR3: TGTGCCATCCCGGGACTAGCGGGAGGCATCGGGGAGCTGTTTTTT.

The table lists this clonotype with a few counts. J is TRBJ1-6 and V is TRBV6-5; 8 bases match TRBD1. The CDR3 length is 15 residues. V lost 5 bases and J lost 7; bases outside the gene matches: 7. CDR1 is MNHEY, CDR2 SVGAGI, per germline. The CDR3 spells CASSPIRQGNSPLHF. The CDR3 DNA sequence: TGTGCCAGCAGTCCAATTAGACAGGGGAATTCACCCCTCCACTTT.

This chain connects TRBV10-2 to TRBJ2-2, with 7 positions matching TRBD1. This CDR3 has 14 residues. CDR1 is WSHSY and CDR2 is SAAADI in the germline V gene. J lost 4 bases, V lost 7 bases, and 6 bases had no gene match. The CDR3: CASNRGEGTGELFF. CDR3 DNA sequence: TGCGCCAGCAACAGGGGTGAAGGCACCGGGGAGCTGTTTTTT.

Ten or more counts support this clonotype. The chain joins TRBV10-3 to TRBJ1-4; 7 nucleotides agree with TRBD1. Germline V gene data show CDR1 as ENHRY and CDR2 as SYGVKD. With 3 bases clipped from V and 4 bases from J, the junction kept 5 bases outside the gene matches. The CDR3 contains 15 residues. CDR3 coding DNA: TGTGCCATCAGTGAACGGACAGGACTTAATGAAAAACTGTTTTTT. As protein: CAISERTGLNEKLFF.

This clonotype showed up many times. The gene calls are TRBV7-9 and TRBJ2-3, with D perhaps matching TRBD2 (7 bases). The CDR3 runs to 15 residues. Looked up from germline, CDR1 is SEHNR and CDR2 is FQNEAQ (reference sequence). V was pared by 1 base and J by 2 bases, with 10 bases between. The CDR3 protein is CASSLEGGDTDTQYF. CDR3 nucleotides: TGTGCCAGCAGCTTAGAGGGGGGGGACACAGATACGCAGTATTTT.

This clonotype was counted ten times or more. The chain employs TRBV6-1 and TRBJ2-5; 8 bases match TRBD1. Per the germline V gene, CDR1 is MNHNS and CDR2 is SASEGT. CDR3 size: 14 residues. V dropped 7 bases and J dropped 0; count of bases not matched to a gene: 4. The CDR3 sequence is CASKTTGDQETQYF. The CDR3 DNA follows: TGTGCCAGCAAAACGACAGGGGACCAAGAGACCCAGTACTTC.

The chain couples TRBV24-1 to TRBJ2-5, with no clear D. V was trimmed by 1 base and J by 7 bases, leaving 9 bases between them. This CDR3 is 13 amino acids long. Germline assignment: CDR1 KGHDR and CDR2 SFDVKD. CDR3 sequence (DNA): TGTGCCACCAGTGATTTCGGCGTCGGGACCCAGTACTTC. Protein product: CATSDFGVGTQYF.

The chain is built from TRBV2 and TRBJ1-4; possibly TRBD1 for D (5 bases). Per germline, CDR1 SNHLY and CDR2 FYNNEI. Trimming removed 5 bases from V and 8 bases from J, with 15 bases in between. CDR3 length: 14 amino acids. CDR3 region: CASSTGTHREKLFF. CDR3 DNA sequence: TGTGCCAGCAGTACCGGGACCCATCGCGAAAAACTGTTTTTT.

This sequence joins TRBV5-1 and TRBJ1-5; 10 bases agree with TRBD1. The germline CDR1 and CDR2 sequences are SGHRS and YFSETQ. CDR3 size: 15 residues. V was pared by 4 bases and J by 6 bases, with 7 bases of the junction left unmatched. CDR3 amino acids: CASSVGTGAVQPQHF. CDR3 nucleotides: TGCGCCAGCAGCGTGGGGACAGGGGCGGTTCAGCCCCAGCATTTT.

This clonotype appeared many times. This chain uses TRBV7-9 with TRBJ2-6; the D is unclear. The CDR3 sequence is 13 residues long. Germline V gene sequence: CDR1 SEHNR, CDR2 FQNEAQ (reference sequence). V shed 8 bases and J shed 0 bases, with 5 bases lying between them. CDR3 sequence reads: CASGISGANVLTF. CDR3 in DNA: TGTGCCAGCGGGATCTCTGGGGCCAACGTCCTGACTTTC.

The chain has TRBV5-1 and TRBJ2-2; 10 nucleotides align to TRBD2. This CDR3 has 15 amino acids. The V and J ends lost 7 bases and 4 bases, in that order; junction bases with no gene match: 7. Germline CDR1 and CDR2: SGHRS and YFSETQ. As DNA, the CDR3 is TGCGCCAGCCTGAAAGCGGGAGGGCCCACCGGGGAGCTGTTTTTT. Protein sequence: CASLKAGGPTGELFF.

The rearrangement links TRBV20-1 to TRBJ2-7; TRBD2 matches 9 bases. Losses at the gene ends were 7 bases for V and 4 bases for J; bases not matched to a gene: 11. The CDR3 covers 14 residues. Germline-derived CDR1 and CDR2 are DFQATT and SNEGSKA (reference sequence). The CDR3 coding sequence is TGCAGTGGGGCTAGCGGGGACCTGGCTTACGAGCAGTACTTC. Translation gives CSGASGDLAYEQYF.

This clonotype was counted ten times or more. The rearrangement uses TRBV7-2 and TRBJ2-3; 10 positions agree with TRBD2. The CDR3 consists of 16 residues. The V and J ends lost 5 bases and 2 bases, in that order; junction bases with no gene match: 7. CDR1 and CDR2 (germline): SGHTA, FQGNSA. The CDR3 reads CASSRLAGGNTDTQYF. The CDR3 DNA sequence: TGTGCCAGCAGCCGCTTAGCGGGGGGCAACACAGATACGCAGTATTTT.

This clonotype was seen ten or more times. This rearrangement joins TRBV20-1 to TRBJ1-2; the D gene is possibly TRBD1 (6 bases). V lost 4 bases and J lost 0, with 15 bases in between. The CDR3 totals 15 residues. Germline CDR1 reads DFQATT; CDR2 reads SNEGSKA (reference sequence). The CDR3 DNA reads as TGCAGTGCTACCGGTCCAAGGACAGCTAACTATGGCTACACCTTC. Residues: CSATGPRTANYGYTF.

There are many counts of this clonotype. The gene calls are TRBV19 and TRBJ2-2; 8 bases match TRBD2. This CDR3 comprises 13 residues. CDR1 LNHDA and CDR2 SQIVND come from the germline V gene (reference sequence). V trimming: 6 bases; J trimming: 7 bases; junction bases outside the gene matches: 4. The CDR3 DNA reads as TGTGCCAGTAGCAGCGGGAGTAACGGGGAGCTGTTTTTT. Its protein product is CASSSGSNGELFF. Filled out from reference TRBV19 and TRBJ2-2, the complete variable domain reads DGGITQSPKYLFRKEGQNVTLSCEQNLNHDAMYWYRQDPGQGLRLIYYSQIVNDFQKGDIAEGYSVSREKKESFPLTVTSAQKNPTAFYLCASSSGSNGELFFGEGSRLTVL.

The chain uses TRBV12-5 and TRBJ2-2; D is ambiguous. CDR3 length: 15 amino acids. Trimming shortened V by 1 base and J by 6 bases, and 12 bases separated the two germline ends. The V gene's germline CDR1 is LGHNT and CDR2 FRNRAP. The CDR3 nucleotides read TGTGCTAGTGGTTTGGGTTTGGTCCCTCCCGGGGAGCTGTTTTTT. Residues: CASGLGLVPPGELFF.

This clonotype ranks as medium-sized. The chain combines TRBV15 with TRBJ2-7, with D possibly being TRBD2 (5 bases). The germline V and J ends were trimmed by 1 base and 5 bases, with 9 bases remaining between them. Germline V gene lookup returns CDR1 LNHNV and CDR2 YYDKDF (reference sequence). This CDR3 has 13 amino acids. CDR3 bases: TGTGCCACCAGCAGAGCGGGATGGGACGAGCAGTACTTC. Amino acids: CATSRAGWDEQYF.

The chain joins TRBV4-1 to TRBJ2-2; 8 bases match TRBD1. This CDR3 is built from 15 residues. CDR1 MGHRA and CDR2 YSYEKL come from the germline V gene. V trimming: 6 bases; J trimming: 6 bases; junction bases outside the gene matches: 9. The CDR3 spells CASSRDRGMAGELFF. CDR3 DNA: TGCGCCAGCAGTCGAGACAGGGGAATGGCCGGGGAGCTGTTTTTT.

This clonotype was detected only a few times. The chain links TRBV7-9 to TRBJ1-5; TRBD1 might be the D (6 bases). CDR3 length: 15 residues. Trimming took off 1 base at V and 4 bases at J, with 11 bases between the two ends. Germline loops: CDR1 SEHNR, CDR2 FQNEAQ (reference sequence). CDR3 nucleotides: TGTGCCAGCAGCTTAGTGGCAGGGGCTAATCAGCCCCAGCATTTT. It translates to CASSLVAGANQPQHF.